These 9 T cell receptor beta chains share one sample of origin, sequenced in a study of metastatic and nonmetastatic thyroid tumors. TCRdb reanalyzed the PCR reads with MiXCR. The top ten clones hold 20% to 25% of a sample with approximately 15,000 clones, roughly 4% of them seen once. Thyroid surgery had not been preceded by any treatment in any patient. Sequencing used tumor tissue. Receptors originate from a female donor with papillary thyroid cancer or a benign thyroid nodule (not recorded which). Some clones in this sample may be carry-over from other donors' samples.

This clone turned up a few times. The rearrangement joins TRBV6-2 or TRBV6-3 to TRBJ1-1; 8 nucleotides align to TRBD1. The CDR3 is 15 amino acids. The germline gives CDR1 MNHEY, CDR2 SVGEGT. V was pared by 7 bases and J by 1 base, with 8 bases of the junction left unmatched. The CDR3 DNA reads as TGTGCCAGCAAAGGCAGGGGGCTCGAGAACACTGAAGCTTTCTTT. It codes for CASKGRGLENTEAFF.

This clone was seen only a few times. The chain links TRBV6-5 to TRBJ2-1; weak D call: TRBD2 (6 bases). The CDR3 runs to 15 residues. Per the germline V gene, CDR1 is MNHEY and CDR2 is SVGAGI. V was cut by 4 bases and J by 0 bases, with 10 bases left in between. Here the CDR3 reads CASSLPGLSYNEQFF. DNA of the CDR3: TGTGCCAGCAGTTTACCGGGACTCTCCTACAATGAGCAGTTCTTC.

This clone was counted a few times. The V gene is TRBV6-6, the J gene TRBJ2-1; a possible D gene is TRBD2 (5 bases). The CDR3 consists of 15 residues. The germline gives CDR1 MNHNY, CDR2 SVGAGI (reference sequence). Trimming cost V 2 bases and J 6 bases, with 14 bases left between them. CDR3 nucleotide sequence: TGTGCCAGCAGTTACGGCCGGGGTCCACGCAATGAGCAGTTCTTC. Translated, it gives CASSYGRGPRNEQFF.

This clone was seen a handful of times. This clone may be a read error of a much larger clone one base away. The identical CDR3 is also encoded by other nucleotide sequences in the sample. The V gene is TRBV12-3 or TRBV12-4, the J gene TRBJ2-6; TRBD1 might be the D (6 bases). CDR3 size: 15 residues. Trimming cost V 7 bases and J 7 bases, with 17 bases left between them. CDR3 protein: CASTTSGAGANVLTF. The DNA for the CDR3 is TGTGCCAGCACGACCTCAGGGGCCGGTGCCAACGTCCTGACTTTC.

This clone showed up just once. J is TRBJ2-2 and V is TRBV5-1; the D gene is possibly TRBD1 (5 bases). The length of the CDR3 is 14 residues. The V gene's germline CDR1 is SGHRS and CDR2 YFSETQ. The V end was cut by 3 bases, the J end by 4 bases, with 10 bases between. In DNA form, the CDR3 reads TGCGCCAGCAGCTCTGCAGGGTTCACCGGGGAGCTGTTTTTT. The encoded protein is CASSSAGFTGELFF.

This clone was counted a few times. A much larger clone is a single base away; this may be a read error. The identical CDR3 is also encoded by other nucleotide sequences in the sample. The rearrangement joins TRBV6-1 to TRBJ2-7; 7 bases agree with TRBD1. CDR1 and CDR2 from the germline V gene are MNHNS and SASEGT. There are 12 residues in the CDR3. The CDR3 DNA reads TGTGCCAGCGGTGAGACAGGGCCCGAGCAGTACTTC. Amino acids: CASGETGPEQYF.

This clone was seen more than once but under ten times. This chain uses TRBV20-1 with TRBJ2-3, with 10 bases fitting TRBD1. Germline values: CDR1 DFQATT, CDR2 SNEGSKA (reference sequence). CDR3 length equals 15 residues. Unmatched junction bases numbered 12, after V lost 1 base and J lost 11 bases. CDR3 amino acids: CSARGGTGDRNEQYF. The CDR3 DNA reads TGCAGTGCTAGAGGAGGGACAGGGGATCGGAATGAGCAGTATTTT.

This clone was seen at least ten times. The chain uses TRBV6-1 and TRBJ2-7; 9 bases fit TRBD2. This CDR3 region has 15 residues. CDR1 is MNHNS and CDR2 is SASEGT in the germline V gene. V gave up 6 bases and J gave up 5 bases; unmatched junction bases: 11. Here the CDR3 DNA reads TGTGCCAGCAGGCCTAAGGCGGGAGGGCCCAACGAGCAGTACTTC. Residues: CASRPKAGGPNEQYF.

This clone was counted a few times. V and J are TRBV19 and TRBJ2-1; 10 bases are shared with TRBD2. Germline CDR1 reads LNHDA; CDR2 reads SQIVND (reference sequence). After removal of 10 bases from V and 1 base from J, the junction contained 4 bases not matched to a gene. The CDR3 extends over 14 amino acids. CDR3 DNA sequence: TGTGCCACCCTAGCGGGAGTTTCCTACAATGAGCAGTTCTTC. It codes for CATLAGVSYNEQFF. Full variable domain (rest looked up from reference TRBV19 and TRBJ2-1): DGGITQSPKYLFRKEGQNVTLSCEQNLNHDAMYWYRQDPGQGLRLIYYSQIVNDFQKGDIAEGYSVSREKKESFPLTVTSAQKNPTAFYLCATLAGVSYNEQFFGPGTRLTVL.